This entry lists 10 T cell receptor beta chains sequenced from one sample in a study of T cell changes during pregnancy in multiple sclerosis. Here immunoSEQ multiplex PCR was the method, and the copy in TCRdb shows in-frame clones only, minus some. This table holds over 55,000 clones, under 90% found once. This specimen consisted of peripheral blood, obtained after pregnancy. These receptors were obtained from a female donor in good health, enrolled as a control in a pregnancy study.

The CDR3 reads CASRGGAPEETQYF. In DNA, the CDR3 is TGTGCCAGCCGGGGGGGCGCCCCAGAGGAGACCCAGTACTTC. The chain uses TRBV18 and TRBJ2-5; TRBD2 agrees at 8 bases. In germline, CDR1 is KGHSH, CDR2 LQKENI. The length of the CDR3 is 14 residues. Trimming took 8 bases from V and 5 from J; bases not matched to a gene: 10. Looking up the rest from reference TRBV18 and TRBJ2-5 gives the full variable domain: NAGVMQNPRHLVRRRGQEARLRCSPMKGHSHVYWYRQLPEEGLKFMVYLQKENIIDESGMPKERFSAEFPKEGPSILRIQQVVRGDSAAYFCASRGGAPEETQYFGPGTRLLVL.

The gene calls are TRBV13 and TRBJ1-4; tentative D call: TRBD1 (6 bases). The CDR3 covers 14 residues. Trimming shortened V by 5 bases and J by 4 bases, and 11 bases separated the two germline ends. Germline CDR1 and CDR2: PRHDT and FYEKMQ (reference sequence). The DNA of the CDR3 is TGTGCCAGCAGCCAAGGACAGCTTAATGAAAAACTGTTTTTT. Translating it yields CASSQGQLNEKLFF. Full variable domain (remainder filled in from reference TRBV13 and TRBJ1-4): AAGVIQSPRHLIKEKRETATLKCYPIPRHDTVYWYQQGPGQDPQFLISFYEKMQSDKGSIPDRFSAQQFSDYHSELNMSSLELGDSALYFCASSQGQLNEKLFFGSGTQLSVL.

The chain has TRBV4-1 and TRBJ2-7; 9 bases map to TRBD2. CDR3 length: 16 amino acids. Germline loops: CDR1 MGHRA, CDR2 YSYEKL. V shed 6 bases, J shed 1 base, and the junction held 10 bases outside the gene matches. The DNA of the CDR3 is TGCGCCAGCAGGGCCGATAGCGGGGGCCTTTCCTACGAGCAGTACTTC. Translation gives CASRADSGGLSYEQYF.

This rearrangement joins TRBV6-1 to TRBJ2-3; 11 nucleotides line up with TRBD1. Germline V gives CDR1 MNHNS, CDR2 SASEGT. V lost 6 bases, J lost 2 bases, and 4 bases stayed unmatched. The CDR3 sequence is 15 residues long. In DNA form, the CDR3 reads TGTGCCAGCAGGTCGGGACAGGGGGACACAGATACGCAGTATTTT. Its translation: CASRSGQGDTDTQYF.

V gene TRBV10-2 combines with J gene TRBJ1-5; 7 positions agree with TRBD1. V shed 6 bases, J shed 6 bases, and the junction held 11 bases outside the gene matches. CDR3 length equals 15 residues. Per the germline V gene, CDR1 is WSHSY and CDR2 is SAAADI. CDR3 residues: CASRGQMVVSQPQHF. CDR3 coding DNA: TGCGCCAGCAGGGGACAGATGGTCGTTAGTCAGCCCCAGCATTTT.

The chain combines TRBV30 with TRBJ1-1; tentatively, D is TRBD1 (6 bases). The V gene's germline CDR1 is GTSNPN and CDR2 SVGIG (reference sequence). The V end lost 5 bases, the J end lost 3 bases, and 10 bases lay between the germline ends. The CDR3 has 12 residues. The CDR3 DNA is TGTGCCTGGGCAGGGGCGCACACTGAAGCTTTCTTT. The encoded protein is CAWAGAHTEAFF. The full variable domain, in which reference TRBV30 and TRBJ1-1 provide the parts outside the CDR3, is SQTIHQWPATLVQPVGSPLSLECTVEGTSNPNLYWYRQAAGRGLQLLFYSVGIGQISSEVPQNLSASRPQDRQFILSSKKLLLSDSGFYLCAWAGAHTEAFFGQGTRLTVV.

J is TRBJ2-7 and V is TRBV6-1; D gene ambiguous. This CDR3 has 13 amino acids. Trimming took 4 bases from V and 2 from J, leaving 9 bases between them. Germline V gene sequence: CDR1 MNHNS, CDR2 SASEGT. CDR3 nucleotides: TGTGCCAGCAGTGTCGGGTTTCCCTACGAGCAGTACTTC. Its protein product is CASSVGFPYEQYF.

The rearrangement uses TRBV30 and TRBJ1-2; 7 bases map to TRBD1. This CDR3 region has 16 residues. The germline V gene has CDR1 GTSNPN and CDR2 SVGIG (reference sequence). Trimming removed 1 base from V and 0 bases from J; junction bases left unmatched: 8. The CDR3 nucleotides are TGTGCCTGGAGTGCCAGACAGGGCCTAGCTAACTATGGCTACACCTTC. Amino acid sequence: CAWSARQGLANYGYTF.

This chain joins TRBV5-6 and TRBJ1-2; 9 bases fit TRBD1. Losses at the gene ends were 3 bases for V and 5 bases for J; bases not matched to a gene: 5. Germline V lookup: CDR1 SGHDT, CDR2 YYEEEE. The CDR3 contains 14 residues. Written as DNA, the CDR3 is TGTGCCAGCAGCTCCCGGGACAGGGCGTATGGCTACACCTTC. It codes for CASSSRDRAYGYTF. Using reference TRBV5-6 and TRBJ1-2 for the parts outside the CDR3, the full variable domain is DAGVTQSPTHLIKTRGQQVTLRCSPKSGHDTVSWYQQALGQGPQFIFQYYEEEERQRGNFPDRFSGHQFPNYSSELNVNALLLGDSALYLCASSSRDRAYGYTFGSGTRLTVV.

The genes are TRBV10-3 and TRBJ2-5; D is possibly TRBD2 (6 bases). V lost 0 bases to trimming and J lost 10 bases, with 9 bases between them. Per the germline V gene, CDR1 is ENHRY and CDR2 is SYGVKD. The CDR3 has 12 amino acids. The CDR3, as DNA: TGTGCCATCAGTGAGTCGGACTATCGCCAGTACTTC. It is translated as CAISESDYRQYF.